This is a list of T cell receptor beta chains from one sample in a study of breast tumors, draining lymph nodes, adjacent tissues. TCRdb reprocessed the multiplex PCR reads via MiXCR and lists one record per CDR3 protein. This table has approximately 60,000 distinct CDR3 sequences, approximately 57% appearing once. Specimen: breast tumor tissue. These TCRs come from a female donor with breast cancer. Some clones in this sample may be carry-over from other donors' samples. Each CDR3 is given with its conserved first and last residue. The D gene is left open where the match is weak. Not all rows give a size; the values are once, few, many and, for expanded clones, a class.

j_call clone_size d_call v_call cdr3_nt cdr3_aa
TRBJ2-4 NA NA TRBV2 TGTGCCAGCAGTGTTCAGAAGGGGGTTCCCGACATTCAGTACTTC CASSVQKGVPDIQYF
TRBJ1-1 few NA TRBV7-9 TGTGCCAGCAGCTTAGTGGGCAGGATGAACACTGAAGCTTTCTTT CASSLVGRMNTEAFF
TRBJ2-5 NA NA TRBV5-1 TGCGCCAGCAGCTTGGGCGGGGTTCAAGAGACCCAGTACTTC CASSLGGVQETQYF
TRBJ1-3 NA NA TRBV7-9 TGTGCCAGCAGACCACGGGACAAATTGATCTTGGGAAACCCCATATATTTT CASRPRDKLILGNPIYF
TRBJ2-3 NA TRBD2 TRBV9 TGTGCCAGCAGGGAAAGACTAGCGGCTCGCACAGATACGCAGTATTTT CASRERLAARTDTQYF
TRBJ1-2 NA TRBD1 TRBV29-1 TGCAGCGTTGGGGGGGACAGTCTTTTCACAGATACGCAGTATGGCTACACCTTC CSVGGDSLFTDTQYGYTF
TRBJ1-6 many TRBD1 TRBV6-5 TGTGCCAGCAGAAGTCTGGACAGGGATAATTCACCCCTCCACTTT CASRSLDRDNSPLHF
TRBJ2-1 many TRBD2 TRBV29-1 TGCAGCGCTGCAGACAGCGGACTAGCGGGGGGGCGTGGTGAGCAGTTCTTC CSAADSGLAGGRGEQFF
TRBJ1-2 many NA TRBV15 TGTGCCACCAGCAGTTTCCCGAGTCCAAACTATGGCTACACCTTC CATSSFPSPNYGYTF
TRBJ2-1 NA TRBD2 TRBV2 TGTGCCAGCAGTGAAGGACTAGCGGGGGGGCGGGGCAATGAGCAGTTCTTC CASSEGLAGGRGNEQFF
TRBJ1-4 many NA TRBV7-9 TGTGCCAGCAGCCCTAGACAAGCAACTAATGAAAAACTGTTTTTT CASSPRQATNEKLFF